The 3 T cell receptor beta chains presented below share a single source sample, sequenced in a study of T-cell reconstitution after alpha-beta-depleted transplantation in children. Unique molecular identifiers were used to barcode this TCRbeta library. TCRdb passed the PCR reads through MiXCR, listing each CDR3 protein once. The table has about 540,000 distinct CDR3 sequences, 18% seen once. Sequencing used PBMCs from the stem cell graft donor, obtained from the stem cell graft. The receptor source for this set is a human donor who donated a stem cell graft to a child with acute lymphoblastic leukemia.

This clonotype was seen a few times. V gene TRBV18 combines with J gene TRBJ2-5; no firm D call. The CDR3 has 14 amino acids. V lost 0 bases to trimming and J lost 2 bases, with 7 bases between them. CDR1 and CDR2 from the germline V gene are KGHSH and LQKENI. The CDR3 DNA follows: TGTGCCAGCTCACCACCGGAGTGGCAAGAGACCCAGTACTTC. Translating it yields CASSPPEWQETQYF.

The J gene is TRBJ1-1, the V gene TRBV6-1, with TRBD1 identical over 7 bases. This CDR3 is built from 15 residues. Looked up from germline, CDR1 is MNHNS and CDR2 is SASEGT. Trimming removed 6 bases from V and 0 bases from J; junction bases left unmatched: 7. This chain's CDR3 is CASRVQGKMNTEAFF. As DNA, the CDR3 is TGTGCCAGCAGGGTACAGGGGAAGATGAACACTGAAGCTTTCTTT.

This sequence joins TRBV6-5 and TRBJ1-5; D might be TRBD1 (6 bases). This CDR3 contains 19 residues. Germline V CDR1 and CDR2: MNHEY, SVGAGI. Trimming stripped 4 bases from V and 3 bases from J, with 25 bases between. The CDR3 is CASSSGGPRAPNFNQPQHF. CDR3 bases: TGTGCCAGCAGTTCTGGGGGCCCTAGAGCGCCTAACTTCAATCAGCCCCAGCATTTT.